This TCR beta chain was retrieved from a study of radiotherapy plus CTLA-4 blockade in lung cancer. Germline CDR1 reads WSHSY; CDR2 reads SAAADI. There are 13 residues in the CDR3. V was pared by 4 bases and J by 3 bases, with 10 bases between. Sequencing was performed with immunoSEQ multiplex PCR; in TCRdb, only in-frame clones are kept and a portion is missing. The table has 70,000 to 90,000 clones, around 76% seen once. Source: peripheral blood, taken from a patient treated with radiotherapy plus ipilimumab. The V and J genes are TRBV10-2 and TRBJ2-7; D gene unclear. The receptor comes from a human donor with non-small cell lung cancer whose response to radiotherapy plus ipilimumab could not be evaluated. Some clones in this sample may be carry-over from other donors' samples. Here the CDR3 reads CASSGPFGYEQYF. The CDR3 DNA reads TGCGCCAGCAGTGGCCCATTCGGCTACGAGCAGTACTTC.